One and the same sample provided the 3 T cell receptor beta chains below, sequenced in a study of blood T cell repertoires in COVID-19. The data were produced by immunoSEQ multiplex PCR, yet TCRdb's version contains in-frame clones alone and is incomplete. The repertoire holds about 240,000 clones, about 83% seen once, with roughly 12% in the top ten. The source material was peripheral blood. Every receptor here comes from a man older than 75 with acute or convalescent COVID-19.

This chain links TRBV4-1 with TRBJ1-3; D is ambiguous. The V end was cut by 2 bases, the J end by 4 bases, with 3 bases between. Germline values: CDR1 MGHRA, CDR2 YSYEKL. The CDR3 is 12 amino acids. CDR3 loop: CASSQTGNTIYF. The CDR3, as DNA: TGCGCCAGCAGCCAAACAGGAAACACCATATATTTT.

This sequence joins TRBV27 and TRBJ2-7; possible D gene TRBD2, 5 bases. Germline CDR1 reads MNHEY; CDR2 reads SMNVEV (reference sequence). Between the trimmed V and J ends, which lost 5 bases and 3 bases, there was a span of 11 bases. The CDR3 has 13 amino acids. The CDR3 region has the DNA TGTGCCAGCAGTCCGCCCGGGAACTACGAGCAGTACTTC. As protein: CASSPPGNYEQYF.

The V and J genes are TRBV7-9 and TRBJ1-6; TRBD1 aligns across 10 bases. There are 16 residues in the CDR3. Looked up from germline, CDR1 is SEHNR and CDR2 is FQNEAQ (reference sequence). J gave up 8 bases and V 4 bases, and 8 bases lay outside the gene matches. For the CDR3, the DNA is TGTGCCAGCAGCTCATCCGGCGGGACAGGGGATTCACCCCTCCACTTT. This codes for CASSSSGGTGDSPLHF.